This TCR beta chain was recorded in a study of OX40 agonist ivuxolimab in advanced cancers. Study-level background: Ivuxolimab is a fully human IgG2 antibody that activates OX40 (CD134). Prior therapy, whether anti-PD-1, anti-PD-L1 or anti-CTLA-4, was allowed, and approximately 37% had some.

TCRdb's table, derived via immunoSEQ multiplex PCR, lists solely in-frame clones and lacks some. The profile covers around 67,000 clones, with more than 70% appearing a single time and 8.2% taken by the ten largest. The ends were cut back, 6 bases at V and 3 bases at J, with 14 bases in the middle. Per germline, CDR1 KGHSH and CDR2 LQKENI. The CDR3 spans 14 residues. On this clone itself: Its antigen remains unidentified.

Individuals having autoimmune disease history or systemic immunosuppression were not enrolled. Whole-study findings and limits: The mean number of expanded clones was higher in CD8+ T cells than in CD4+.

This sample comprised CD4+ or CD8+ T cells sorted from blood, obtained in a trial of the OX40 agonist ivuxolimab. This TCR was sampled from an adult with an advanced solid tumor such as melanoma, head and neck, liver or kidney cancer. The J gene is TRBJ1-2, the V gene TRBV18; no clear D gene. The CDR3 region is CASSAGFSDYGYTF. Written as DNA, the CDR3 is TGTGCCAGCTCGGCCGGGTTCTCGGACTATGGCTACACCTTC.